These 4 T cell receptor beta chains were sequenced from one sample in a study of cytomegalovirus exposure and HLA in healthy donors. This PCR relied on a set of 60 Vbeta primers and 13 Jbeta primers. Sequencing was performed with immunoSEQ multiplex PCR; in TCRdb, only in-frame clones are kept and a portion is missing. The repertoire includes approximately 180,000 clones, more than 85% of them detected once, and approximately 1.7% sits in the top ten. The sequencing input was PBMCs. The receptors originated from a woman aged 18-30 years in good health and CMV-seronegative.

This clone was seen a single time. This chain's CDR3 is CSVGTTGANVLTF. CDR3 sequence (DNA): TGCAGCGTAGGGACAACTGGGGCCAACGTCCTGACTTTC. V gene TRBV29-1 combines with J gene TRBJ2-6; D might be TRBD1 (6 bases). CDR1 and CDR2 from the germline V gene are SQVTM and ANQGSEA. The CDR3 loop spans 13 amino acids. Trimming pared 6 bases from V and 2 bases from J, leaving 8 bases between. The full variable domain, with the rest looked up from reference TRBV29-1 and TRBJ2-6, is SAVISQKPSRDICQRGTSLTIQCQVDSQVTMMFWYRQQPGQSLTLIATANQGSEATYESGFVIDKFPISRPNLTFSTLTVSNMSPEDSSIYLCSVGTTGANVLTFGAGSRLTVL.

The sample holds one count of this clone. CDR3 protein: CASSPHVRETQYF. The CDR3 DNA is TGCGCCAGCAGCCCCCACGTGAGAGAGACCCAGTACTTC. The gene calls are TRBV5-1 and TRBJ2-5; D gene unclear. CDR3 length: 13 residues. V was cut by 4 bases and J by 4 bases, with 11 bases left in between. The germline gives CDR1 SGHRS, CDR2 YFSETQ. The full variable domain, completed using reference TRBV5-1 and TRBJ2-5, is KAGVTQTPRYLIKTRGQQVTLSCSPISGHRSVSWYQQTPGQGLQFLFEYFSETQRNKGNFPGRFSGRQFSNSRSEMNVSTLELGDSALYLCASSPHVRETQYFGPGTRLLVL.

The rearrangement uses TRBV7-6 and TRBJ2-5; unclear D gene. V was trimmed by 5 bases and J by 5 bases, leaving 9 bases between them. This CDR3 contains 12 residues. The germline V gene encodes CDR1 SGHVS and CDR2 FNYEAQ. The DNA of the CDR3 is TGTGCCAGCAGCCCAAACGGGGAGACCCAGTACTTC. As protein: CASSPNGETQYF.

V is TRBV30 and J is TRBJ2-1; TRBD1 matches 11 bases. Per germline, CDR1 GTSNPN and CDR2 SVGIG (reference sequence). V lost 1 base, J lost 6 bases, and 5 bases stayed unmatched. The CDR3 runs 15 residues. In DNA form, the CDR3 reads TGTGCCTGGAGTGCCAAGGGACAGGGGGGCAATGAGCAGTTCTTC. It is translated as CAWSAKGQGGNEQFF.